Listed here are 5 T cell receptor beta chains from one sample, sequenced in a study of OX40 agonist ivuxolimab in advanced cancers. Libraries came from the immunoSEQ multiplex PCR assay. TCRdb mirrors the immuneACCESS table, restricted to in-frame sequences. Some clones are absent from its copies; in checked studies, under half trace to an unresolved V gene, and the reason for the others is unknown. In this sample the table shows some 52,000 clones, 65% to 85% of which occur a single time. Under 15% of the sample rests with the top ten. This sample comprised CD4+ or CD8+ T cells sorted from blood, obtained in a trial of the OX40 agonist ivuxolimab. The source of these receptors is an adult with an advanced solid tumor such as melanoma, head and neck, liver or kidney cancer.

The CDR3 sequence is CASSLGGTYNEQFF. DNA for the CDR3: TGTGCCAGCAGCTTAGGGGGTACCTACAATGAGCAGTTCTTC. The chain employs TRBV7-3 and TRBJ2-1; D could derive from TRBD1 or TRBD2 (5 bases each). The CDR3 is 14 residues long. Trimming shortened V by 2 bases and J by 2 bases, and 7 bases separated the two germline ends. Germline CDR1 is SGHTA and CDR2 is FQGTGA. The variable domain in full, completed from reference TRBV7-3 and TRBJ2-1, reads GAGVSQTPSNKVTEKGKYVELRCDPISGHTALYWYRQSLGQGPEFLIYFQGTGAADDSGLPNDRFFAVRPEGSVSTLKIQRTERGDSAVYLCASSLGGTYNEQFFGPGTRLTVL.

The chain carries TRBV5-1 and TRBJ2-5; D is undetermined. The V and J ends lost 0 bases and 2 bases respectively, with 8 bases between them. Germline V lookup: CDR1 SGHRS, CDR2 YFSETQ. This CDR3 has 14 residues. In DNA, the CDR3 is TGCGCCAGCAGCTTGGAGTGGGTACAAGAGACCCAGTACTTC. Residues: CASSLEWVQETQYF.

The chain has TRBV2 and TRBJ1-2; TRBD1 is a possible D gene (5 bases). Trimming removed 2 bases at V and 9 bases at J, with 16 bases between. Germline CDR1 is SNHLY and CDR2 is FYNNEI. This CDR3 spans 14 amino acids. The CDR3 nucleotides are TGTGCCAGCAGTGAATTGACTCTTTCAGGGAGCTACACCTTC. This translates into CASSELTLSGSYTF.

The V and J genes are TRBV7-2 and TRBJ2-7; TRBD2 might be the D (5 bases). Trimming stripped 5 bases from V and 5 bases from J, with 10 bases between. Germline assignment: CDR1 SGHTA and CDR2 FQGNSA. The CDR3 runs to 12 residues. The CDR3 DNA sequence: TGTGCCAGCAGCCGGGATTACAACGAGCAGTACTTC. This codes for CASSRDYNEQYF.

The chain employs TRBV19 and TRBJ1-2, with 9 positions matching TRBD1. Germline V gives CDR1 LNHDA, CDR2 SQIVND (reference sequence). This CDR3 spans 17 amino acids. V was clipped by 3 bases and J by 4 bases; unmatched bases: 12. The CDR3 region has the DNA TGTGCCAGTAGTATTTGGGACAGGGTATACGACGGCTATGGCTACACCTTC. The encoded protein is CASSIWDRVYDGYGYTF.